This T cell receptor beta chain appears in the sequencing data of a study of shared clonotypes between healthy human individuals. CDR1 is MDHEN and CDR2 is SYDVKM in the germline V gene. This CDR3 is built from 14 residues. The V end lost 11 bases, the J end lost 4 bases, and 18 bases lay between the germline ends. Study-level results: Generally, naive subsets came out with larger estimated richness than memory subsets. Donors were few, which limited the genetic and exposure-history diversity represented.

The assay was immunoSEQ multiplex PCR, and TCRdb's table has in-frame clones only and misses some. The table has approximately 640,000 clones, 90% seen once. Concerning this clone: Antigen specificity is unknown.

The sample consisted of memory CD8+ T cells from PBMCs. Subset here: CD45RO+ cells pooled with CCR7-negative TemRA cells. The source is a man aged 18 to 30 in good health. Some clones in this sample may be carry-over from other donors' samples. The J gene is TRBJ1-5, the V gene TRBV28, with TRBD1 as a possible D gene (5 bases). The CDR3 DNA reads as TGTGCCGCCAGGGTGGGTATTCGGAATCAGCCCCAGCATTTT. Translated: CAARVGIRNQPQHF.